This T cell receptor (beta chain) was retrieved from a study of blood T cell repertoires in COVID-19. Study details: PBMCs, B-cell-depleted T cells, or T cells provided the cDNA or gDNA that made up the material.

Source study methods: Researchers report that nucleated cell counts were estimated from reference gene primer amplification. The assay was immunoSEQ multiplex PCR, and TCRdb's table has in-frame clones only and misses some. V, J and clone size reflect that table, while D and trimming were determined from the DNA. The sample consists of roughly 62,000 clones, roughly 80% of them appearing once. Germline-derived CDR1 and CDR2 are MGHDK and SYGVNS. The CDR3 is made up of 14 amino acids. V dropped 4 bases and J dropped 4; count of bases not matched to a gene: 5. Sequencing was performed on peripheral blood. This sequence joins TRBV25-1 and TRBJ1-1; 8 bases map to TRBD1. The receptor comes from a man aged 55 to 70 with acute or convalescent COVID-19. The DNA for the CDR3 is TGTGCCAGCAGTGGGACAGGGATGGGCACTGAAGCTTTCTTT. Translating it yields CASSGTGMGTEAFF.